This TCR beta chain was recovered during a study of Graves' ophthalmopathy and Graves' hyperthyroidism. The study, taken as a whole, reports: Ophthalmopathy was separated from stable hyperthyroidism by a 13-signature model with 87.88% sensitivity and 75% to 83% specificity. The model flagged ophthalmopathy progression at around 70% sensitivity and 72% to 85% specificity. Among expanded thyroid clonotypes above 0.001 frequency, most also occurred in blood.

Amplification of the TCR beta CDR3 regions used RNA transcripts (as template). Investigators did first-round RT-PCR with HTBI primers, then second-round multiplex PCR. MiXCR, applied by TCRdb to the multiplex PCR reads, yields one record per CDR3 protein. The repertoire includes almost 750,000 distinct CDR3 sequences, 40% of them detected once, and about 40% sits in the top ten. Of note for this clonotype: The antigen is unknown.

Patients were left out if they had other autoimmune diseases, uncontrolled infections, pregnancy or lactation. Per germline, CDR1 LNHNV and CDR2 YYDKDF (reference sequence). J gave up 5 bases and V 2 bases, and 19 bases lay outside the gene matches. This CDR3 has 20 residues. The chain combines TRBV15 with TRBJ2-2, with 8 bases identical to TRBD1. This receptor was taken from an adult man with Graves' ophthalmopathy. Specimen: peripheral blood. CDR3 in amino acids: CATSRRIQGGTPGWTGELFF. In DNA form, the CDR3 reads TGTGCCACCAGCAGACGTATACAGGGGGGTACCCCCGGGTGGACCGGGGAGCTGTTTTTT.